The rows below give T cell receptor beta chains drawn from one sample of a study of OX40 agonist ivuxolimab in advanced cancers. The table came from immunoSEQ multiplex PCR; TCRdb's copy has only in-frame clones and leaves some out. The sample includes roughly 54,000 clones, 80% to 90% of them seen just once. Sequencing used CD4+ or CD8+ T cells sorted from blood, obtained in a trial of the OX40 agonist ivuxolimab. These receptors were collected from an adult with an advanced solid tumor such as melanoma, head and neck, liver or kidney cancer. Each CDR3 is given with its conserved first and last residue. Fields, in order: J gene, D gene, clone size, V gene, CDR3 DNA, CDR3 protein. The D gene is left open where the match is weak. Clone size is given for some rows only: seen once, a few or many times, or a class if the clone is expanded.

TRBJ1-1 | NA | NA | TRBV28 | TGTGCCAGCAGTTACACAGGGCAAGCTTTCTTT | CASSYTGQAFF
TRBJ1-3 | NA | NA | TRBV5-4 | TGTGCCAGCAGCTTGTCGGCAGCTGGAAACACCATATATTTT | CASSLSAAGNTIYF
TRBJ1-1 | NA | NA | TRBV5-8 | TGTGCCAGCAGCTTGGGGTTTACGGGCACTGAAGCTTTCTTT | CASSLGFTGTEAFF
TRBJ1-2 | NA | NA | TRBV6-5 | TGTGCCAGCAGTGGAAACAGGGCCTCCTATGGCTACACCTTC | CASSGNRASYGYTF
TRBJ2-1 | NA | NA | TRBV19 | TGTGCCAGTAGTATAGATTTCTGGCAGGGACGGGGTGAGCAGTTCTTC | CASSIDFWQGRGEQFF
TRBJ2-6 | NA | NA | TRBV30 | TGTGCCTGGAGTGTACCAGCCACCTCTGGGGCCAACGTCCTGACTTTC | CAWSVPATSGANVLTF
TRBJ1-2 | NA | few | TRBV19 | TGTGCCAGTAGTCCCCGACTCTCATCCGGGACACAGTATGGCTACACCTTC | CASSPRLSSGTQYGYTF
TRBJ2-3 | NA | NA | TRBV14 | TGTGCCAGCAGCTCCGGCCGAGGACAGTATTTT | CASSSGRGQYF
TRBJ1-2 | NA | few | TRBV9 | TGTGCCAGCAGCGTAGAAGCAGGGCCCCGGGAGTATGGCTACACCTTC | CASSVEAGPREYGYTF
TRBJ1-1 | NA | NA | TRBV27 | TGTGCCAGCAGTTTGGTGCGGGAGAGGGCTGAAGCTTTCTTT | CASSLVRERAEAFF
TRBJ2-2 | TRBD2 | NA | TRBV6-1 | TGTGCCAGCGCCACCGGGGGGGGAGTCACCGGGGAGCTGTTTTTT | CASATGGGVTGELFF
TRBJ1-2 | NA | NA | TRBV2 | TGTGCCAGCAACGAGAGGGTCTACTATGGCTACACCTTC | CASNERVYYGYTF
TRBJ1-2 | NA | NA | TRBV28 | TGTGCCAGCAGTACCTCCCCGGGGCGTTCTCTCCATGGCTACACCTTC | CASSTSPGRSLHGYTF
TRBJ1-2 | TRBD1 | NA | TRBV18 | TGTGCCAGCTCAGACCGGGACAGGGGATTTCTTACCTATGGCTACACCTTC | CASSDRDRGFLTYGYTF
TRBJ2-7 | TRBD2 | NA | TRBV2 | TGTGCCAGCATCTCCGGGACTAGCGGGAGTAGGTTCCCCTACGAGCAGTACTTC | CASISGTSGSRFPYEQYF
TRBJ1-4 | NA | NA | TRBV28 | TGTGCCAGCACCCCTAATGAAAAACTGTTTTTT | CASTPNEKLFF
TRBJ2-1 | TRBD2 | NA | TRBV9 | TGTGCCAGCAGCGTAGAGACTAGCGCGAATAATGAGCAGTTCTTC | CASSVETSANNEQFF
TRBJ1-3 | TRBD1 | medium-sized | TRBV11-2 | TGTGCCAGCAGCTCATTACAGGGGGCGGCTGGAAACACCATATATTTT | CASSSLQGAAGNTIYF
TRBJ2-7 | NA | NA | TRBV11-1 | TGTGCCAGCAGCACAGGGACCGACGGAGAGCAGTACTTC | CASSTGTDGEQYF
TRBJ2-2 | NA | NA | TRBV7-3 | TGTGCCAGCAGCTTAAAGAAGGGGGACGGGGAGCTGTTTTTT | CASSLKKGDGELFF
TRBJ2-3 | NA | NA | TRBV4-3 | TGCGCCAGCAGCCAAGATATCCCGGATACGCAGTATTTT | CASSQDIPDTQYF
TRBJ2-2 | TRBD2 | once | TRBV10-1 | TGCGCCAGCAGCGACACTAGCGGGGTGAACACCGGGGAGCTGTTTTTT | CASSDTSGVNTGELFF
TRBJ2-2 | TRBD1 | NA | TRBV30 | TGTGCCTGGAAAGAACCGGACAGGGCCACCGGGGAGCTGTTTTTT | CAWKEPDRATGELFF
TRBJ2-5 | NA | NA | TRBV7-8 | TGTGCCAGCAGCTTAAGCCAGCTGGAGACCCAGTACTTC | CASSLSQLETQYF
TRBJ2-1 | NA | NA | TRBV28 | TGTGCCAGCAGTCACCGCCCCGACGGGGGCTACAATGAGCAGTTCTTC | CASSHRPDGGYNEQFF
TRBJ2-3 | NA | NA | TRBV30 | TGTGCCTGGAGTCCTAACGGGGTCCCAGATACGCAGTATTTT | CAWSPNGVPDTQYF
TRBJ1-5 | NA | NA | TRBV28 | TGTGCCAGCAGTAAACAGGGACTTAAGAATCAGCCCCAGCATTTT | CASSKQGLKNQPQHF
TRBJ1-5 | NA | NA | TRBV10-1 | TGCGCCAGCAGCCAGGGCAATCAGCCCCAGCATTTT | CASSQGNQPQHF
TRBJ2-1 | NA | NA | TRBV12-5 | TGTGCTAGTGGTTTGGGCACCTCACTGTCGGACACCTACAATGAGCAGTTCTTC | CASGLGTSLSDTYNEQFF
TRBJ1-2 | TRBD1 | NA | TRBV6-1 | TGTGCCAGCAGTGAGGGGACAGGGGGTTCTGACTACACCTTC | CASSEGTGGSDYTF
TRBJ2-7 | TRBD2 | NA | TRBV30 | TGTGCCTGGAGCCATGGGGAGGGCTACGAGCAGTACTTC | CAWSHGEGYEQYF
TRBJ1-5 | TRBD1 | NA | TRBV30 | TGTGCCTGGAGCCCAACAGGGGTGGTCGGCAATCAGCCCCAGCATTTT | CAWSPTGVVGNQPQHF
TRBJ1-4 | NA | few | TRBV29-1 | TGCAGCGTTAGCGTACTTAATGAAAAACTGTTTTTT | CSVSVLNEKLFF
TRBJ1-3 | TRBD1 | once | TRBV28 | TGTGCCAGCAGTTTAGACAGGGGGGGAAACACCATATATTTT | CASSLDRGGNTIYF
TRBJ1-1 | NA | NA | TRBV9 | TGTGCCAGCAGCGTAGAAATGAACACTGAAGCTTTCTTT | CASSVEMNTEAFF
TRBJ2-1 | TRBD1 | NA | TRBV19 | TGTGCCAGTAGTATTATCCCGGGACAGGGGATCAAAGATGAGCAGTTCTTC | CASSIIPGQGIKDEQFF
TRBJ1-1 | NA | NA | TRBV5-1 | TGCGCCAGCAGCTTGGCCCAAGGGGCAGGAACTGAAGCTTTCTTT | CASSLAQGAGTEAFF
TRBJ2-2 | TRBD2 | NA | TRBV18 | TGTGCCAGCTCACCTTCTAGCGGGCTTACCGGGGAGCTGTTTTTT | CASSPSSGLTGELFF
TRBJ1-5 | NA | few | TRBV9 | TGTGCCAGCAGTCTCGGAGGACGGGAGGGACAGCCCCAGCATTTT | CASSLGGREGQPQHF
TRBJ1-5 | NA | NA | TRBV19 | TGTGCCAGTAGGGGCGCAGGGAGTGGGCAGCCCCAGCATTTT | CASRGAGSGQPQHF
TRBJ2-7 | NA | NA | TRBV30 | TGTGCCTGGAGTAGGGAGAGTCTCTCCTACGAGCAGTACTTC | CAWSRESLSYEQYF
TRBJ2-2 | NA | NA | TRBV7-7 | TGTGCCAGCAGCTTATCTGCAGCGAACACCGGGGAGCTGTTTTTT | CASSLSAANTGELFF
TRBJ2-3 | TRBD1 | NA | TRBV27 | TGTGCCAGCAGTTTAGCGGGACAGGGGTCGGGTACAGATACGCAGTATTTT | CASSLAGQGSGTDTQYF